These 8 T cell receptor beta chains were all obtained from the same sample, sequenced in a study of regulatory T cells in long-lasting Graves disease. Arm-PCR of CDR3 regions with iRepertoire HTBI primers generated TCR beta libraries. Via MiXCR, TCRdb re-called the multiplex PCR reads, giving one row per CDR3 protein. Here the sample spans roughly 700,000 distinct CDR3 sequences, 25% to 35% being singletons. Regarding time point: persistent/refractory GD, antithyroid drugs over 5 years with positive TRAb. From RNA extracted from PBMCs, the TCR library was made. The starting material was peripheral blood mononuclear cells (PBMCs), obtained when the disease was refractory, from a patient treated with antithyroid drugs. The receptors were gathered from a female donor with Graves disease.

The chain carries TRBV10-3 and TRBJ1-5; D unclear. The CDR3 extends over 12 amino acids. Germline V gene sequence: CDR1 ENHRY, CDR2 SYGVKD. The V end was cut by 10 bases, the J end by 4 bases, with 11 bases between. The CDR3 is CATQSPNQPQHF. DNA for the CDR3: TGTGCCACCCAGAGCCCAAATCAGCCCCAGCATTTT.

CDR3 region: CASSRQAEAFF. The CDR3 nucleotides are TGTGCCAGCAGTAGGCAGGCTGAAGCTTTCTTT. The V call is TRBV12-3 or TRBV12-4, the J call TRBJ1-1; D gene unclear. The CDR3 spans 11 residues. Trimming stripped 5 bases from V and 6 bases from J, with 7 bases between.

The rearrangement uses TRBV5-4 and TRBJ2-2; D is perhaps TRBD2 (5 bases). Germline CDR1 is SGHNT and CDR2 is YYREEE (reference sequence). Trimming removed 2 bases at V and 2 bases at J, with 10 bases between. The CDR3 spans 15 residues. DNA of the CDR3: TGTGCCAGCAGCTTCGCGGGCATAAACACCGGGGAGCTGTTTTTT. Amino acids: CASSFAGINTGELFF.

This clonotype was picked up many times. J is TRBJ1-4 and V is TRBV20-1; 7 bases agree with TRBD1. The germline gives CDR1 DFQATT, CDR2 SNEGSKA (reference sequence). The junction had 8 bases not matched to a gene; V was cut back by 3 bases and J by 7 bases. The CDR3 is made up of 14 amino acids. In nucleotides, the CDR3 is TGCAGTGCTAGCGACTACAGGGGCTCTGAAAAACTGTTTTTT. It is translated as CSASDYRGSEKLFF.

This clonotype was found many times. The chain is built from TRBV12-3 or TRBV12-4 and TRBJ2-7; no clear D gene. The CDR3 contains 13 residues. Trimming cost V 8 bases and J 2 bases, with 13 bases left between them. CDR3 nucleotide sequence: TGTGCCAGCGCCTCAGGCATCGCCTACGAGCAGTACTTC. Amino acid sequence: CASASGIAYEQYF.

This clonotype was observed a few times. In nucleotides, the CDR3 is TGTGCCAGTACGGACAGGGGGCATGGAAACACCATATATTTT. Translation: CASTDRGHGNTIYF. This chain connects TRBV19 to TRBJ1-3; TRBD1 agrees at 11 bases. This CDR3 has 14 residues. With 7 bases clipped from V and 3 bases from J, the junction kept 2 bases outside the gene matches. CDR1 is LNHDA, CDR2 SQIVND, per germline (reference sequence).

This clonotype has more than one count but fewer than ten. The rearrangement uses TRBV12-3 or TRBV12-4 and TRBJ1-5, with unresolved D. Trimming pared 2 bases from V and 6 bases from J, leaving 11 bases between. CDR3 length: 14 amino acids. CDR3 DNA: TGTGCCAGCAGTTTAACCGGGATAGGTCAGCCCCAGCATTTT. Translating gives CASSLTGIGQPQHF.

The CDR3 nucleotides are TGTGCCAGCAGTCTAAGGGAACAGCCCCAGCATTTT. Amino acid sequence: CASSLREQPQHF. The chain combines TRBV6-2 or TRBV6-3 with TRBJ1-5; D unclear. The CDR3 sequence is 12 residues long. Per the germline V gene, CDR1 is MNHEY and CDR2 is SVGEGT. V lost 5 bases and J lost 7, with 9 bases in between.